The sample holds many counts of the clone carrying this T cell receptor beta chain. Trimming stripped 8 bases from V and 0 bases from J, with 22 bases between. The CDR3 extends over 17 amino acids. Germline loops: CDR1 SNHLY, CDR2 FYNNEI. Investigators prepared the TCR beta libraries by applying iRepertoire HTBI primers and Arm-PCR of CDR3 regions. One entry per CDR3 protein results from TCRdb running MiXCR on the multiplex PCR reads. Of more than 300,000 distinct CDR3 sequences in the sample, 12% were seen once. Described time point: newly diagnosed GD, antithyroid drugs for less than 3 months. The authors made the TCR library using RNA they extracted from PBMCs. The data belong to a study of regulatory T cells in long-lasting Graves disease. A further study also used this sample, focusing on T cells in Graves' hyperthyroidism and ophthalmopathy. From that second work: An initial round of RT-PCR targeting the TCR CDR3 relied on the HTBI primer set. Blood held most thyroid clonotypes expanded above 0.001 frequency.

The sequenced sample was peripheral blood mononuclear cells (PBMCs), obtained at new diagnosis, from a patient treated with antithyroid drugs. The TCR was taken from a woman aged 18-30 years with Graves disease. The rearrangement uses TRBV2 and TRBJ1-1; D might be TRBD1 (6 bases). The CDR3 reads CASLVESWTEMNTEAFF. Written as DNA, the CDR3 is TGTGCCAGCTTAGTGGAGAGTTGGACAGAGATGAACACTGAAGCTTTCTTT.